A selection of T cell receptor beta chains follows, all from one sample in a study of blood T cell repertoires in COVID-19. Clones were read by immunoSEQ multiplex PCR, and TCRdb kept only the in-frame ones, dropping some. The sample carries around 180,000 clones, about 87% recorded once. The sample consisted of peripheral blood. The receptors here all came from a man aged 60-69 years with acute or convalescent COVID-19. Each CDR3 is given with its conserved first and last residue. The order of the fields is CDR3 length, clone size, D gene, J gene, V gene, CDR3 protein, CDR3 DNA. D genes are given only for firm matches. For some rows the clone size is stated as once, few or many, or as a class when expanded; others skip it.

len: 14
abundance: -
d_gene: TRBD1
j_gene: TRBJ1-1
v_gene: TRBV5-1
CDR3aa: CASSSGQGNLKAFF
CDR3nt: TGCGCCAGCAGCTCAGGACAGGGAAACCTTAAAGCTTTCTTT

len: 17
abundance: -
d_gene: TRBD1
j_gene: TRBJ1-2
v_gene: TRBV9
CDR3aa: CASSVGDRGLGSYGYTF
CDR3nt: TGTGCCAGCAGCGTAGGGGACAGGGGATTGGGGAGCTATGGCTACACCTTC

len: 11
abundance: once
d_gene: -
j_gene: TRBJ2-5
v_gene: TRBV2
CDR3aa: CASIIEETQYF
CDR3nt: TGTGCCAGCATTATAGAAGAGACCCAGTACTTC

len: 15
abundance: once
d_gene: -
j_gene: TRBJ2-2
v_gene: TRBV14
CDR3aa: CASSQAKFNGGELFF
CDR3nt: TGTGCCAGCAGCCAAGCGAAGTTTAACGGCGGGGAGCTGTTTTTT

len: 14
abundance: -
d_gene: -
j_gene: TRBJ1-1
v_gene: TRBV10-3
CDR3aa: CAISYDSLNTEAFF
CDR3nt: TGTGCCATCAGCTACGACAGTTTGAACACTGAAGCTTTCTTT

len: 18
abundance: -
d_gene: TRBD2
j_gene: TRBJ2-3
v_gene: TRBV5-4
CDR3aa: CASSTGTSGSAGTDTQYF
CDR3nt: TGTGCCAGCAGCACCGGGACTAGCGGGAGCGCCGGCACAGATACGCAGTATTTT

len: 14
abundance: -
d_gene: TRBD2
j_gene: TRBJ2-1
v_gene: TRBV24-1
CDR3aa: CAKGLAGGNNEQFF
CDR3nt: TGTGCCAAAGGACTAGCGGGGGGCAACAATGAGCAGTTCTTC

len: 12
abundance: -
d_gene: -
j_gene: TRBJ1-1
v_gene: TRBV30
CDR3aa: CAWSDQTGGAFF
CDR3nt: TGTGCCTGGAGTGATCAGACAGGTGGAGCTTTCTTT

len: 14
abundance: -
d_gene: -
j_gene: TRBJ1-5
v_gene: TRBV6-5
CDR3aa: CASSYIDLDQPQHF
CDR3nt: TGTGCCAGCAGTTACATAGACTTAGATCAACCCCAGCATTTT

len: 16
abundance: -
d_gene: -
j_gene: TRBJ1-2
v_gene: TRBV24-1
CDR3aa: CATSGPEGGAGEGYTF
CDR3nt: TGTGCCACCAGTGGTCCCGAGGGGGGGGCTGGCGAAGGCTACACCTTC

len: 15
abundance: -
d_gene: -
j_gene: TRBJ1-5
v_gene: TRBV30
CDR3aa: CAWSGGGLSNQPQHF
CDR3nt: TGTGCCTGGAGTGGCGGGGGGCTGAGCAATCAGCCCCAGCATTTT